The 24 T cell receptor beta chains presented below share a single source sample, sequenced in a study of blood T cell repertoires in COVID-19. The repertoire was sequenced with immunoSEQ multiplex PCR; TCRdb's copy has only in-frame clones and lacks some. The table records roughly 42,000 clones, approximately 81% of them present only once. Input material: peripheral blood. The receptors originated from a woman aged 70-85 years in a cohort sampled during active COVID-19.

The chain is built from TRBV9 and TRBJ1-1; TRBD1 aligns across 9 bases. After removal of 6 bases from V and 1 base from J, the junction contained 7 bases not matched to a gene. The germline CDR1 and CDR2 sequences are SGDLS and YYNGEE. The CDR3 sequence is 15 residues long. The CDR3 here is CASIENRGQNTEAFF. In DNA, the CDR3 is TGTGCCAGCATCGAAAACAGGGGGCAGAACACTGAAGCTTTCTTT.

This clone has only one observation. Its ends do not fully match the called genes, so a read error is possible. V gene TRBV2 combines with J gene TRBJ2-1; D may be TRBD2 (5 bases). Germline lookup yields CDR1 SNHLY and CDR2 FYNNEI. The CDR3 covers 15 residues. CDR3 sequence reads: CASSEEASSHNEQFF. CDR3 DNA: TGTGCCAGCAGTGAAGAGGCTAGCTCCCACAATGAGCAGTTCTTC.

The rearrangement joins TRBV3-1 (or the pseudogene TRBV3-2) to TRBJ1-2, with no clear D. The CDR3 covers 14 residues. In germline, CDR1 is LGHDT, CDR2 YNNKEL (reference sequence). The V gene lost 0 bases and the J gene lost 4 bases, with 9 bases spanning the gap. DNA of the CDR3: TGTGCCAGCAGCCAAGATTCAGGAAGCTATGGCTACACCTTC. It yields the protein CASSQDSGSYGYTF.

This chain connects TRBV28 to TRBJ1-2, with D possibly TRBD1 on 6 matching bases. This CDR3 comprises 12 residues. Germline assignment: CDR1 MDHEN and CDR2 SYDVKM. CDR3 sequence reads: CAGGGPIYGYTF. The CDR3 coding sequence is TGTGCTGGGGGGGGGCCGATCTATGGCTACACCTTC.

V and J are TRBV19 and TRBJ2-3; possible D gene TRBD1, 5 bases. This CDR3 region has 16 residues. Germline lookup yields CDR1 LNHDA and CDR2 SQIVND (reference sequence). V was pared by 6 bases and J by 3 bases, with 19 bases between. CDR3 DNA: TGTGCCAGTAGCCCTCAGGCAGGGTGGCCGACAGATACGCAGTATTTT. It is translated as CASSPQAGWPTDTQYF.

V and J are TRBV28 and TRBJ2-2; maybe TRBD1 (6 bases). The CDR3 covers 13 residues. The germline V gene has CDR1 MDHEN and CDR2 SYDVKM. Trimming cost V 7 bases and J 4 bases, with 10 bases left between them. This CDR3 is CASNNRATGELFF. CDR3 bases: TGTGCCAGCAACAACAGGGCCACCGGGGAGCTGTTTTTT.

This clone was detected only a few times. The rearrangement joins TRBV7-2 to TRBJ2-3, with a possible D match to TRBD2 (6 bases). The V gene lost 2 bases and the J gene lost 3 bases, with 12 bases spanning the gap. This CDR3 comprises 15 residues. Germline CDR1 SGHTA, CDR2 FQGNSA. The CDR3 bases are TGTGCCAGCAGCTTATGGCTAGCGCAAACAGATACGCAGTATTTT. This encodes CASSLWLAQTDTQYF.

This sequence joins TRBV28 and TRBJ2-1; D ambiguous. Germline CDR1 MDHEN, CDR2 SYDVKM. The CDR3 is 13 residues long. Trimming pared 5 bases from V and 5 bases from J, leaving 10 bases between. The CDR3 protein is CASSSRLNNEQFF. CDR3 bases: TGTGCCAGCAGTAGTCGACTGAACAATGAGCAGTTCTTC. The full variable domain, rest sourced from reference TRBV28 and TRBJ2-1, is DVKVTQSSRYLVKRTGEKVFLECVQDMDHENMFWYRQDPGLGLRLIYFSYDVKMKEKGDIPEGYSVSREKKERFSLILESASTNQTSMYLCASSSRLNNEQFFGPGTRLTVL.

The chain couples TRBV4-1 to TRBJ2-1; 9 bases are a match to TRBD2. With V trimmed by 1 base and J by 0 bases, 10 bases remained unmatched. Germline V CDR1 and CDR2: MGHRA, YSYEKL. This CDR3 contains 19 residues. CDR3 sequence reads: CASSQGFPSGVSSYNEQFF. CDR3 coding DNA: TGCGCCAGCAGCCAAGGATTCCCTAGCGGGGTCAGCTCCTACAATGAGCAGTTCTTC.

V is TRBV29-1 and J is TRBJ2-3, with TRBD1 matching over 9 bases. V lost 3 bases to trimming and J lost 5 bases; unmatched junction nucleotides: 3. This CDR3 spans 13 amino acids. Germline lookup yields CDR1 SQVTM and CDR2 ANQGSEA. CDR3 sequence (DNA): TGCAGCGTTGATACAGGGGGCGTAGATACGCAGTATTTT. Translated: CSVDTGGVDTQYF.

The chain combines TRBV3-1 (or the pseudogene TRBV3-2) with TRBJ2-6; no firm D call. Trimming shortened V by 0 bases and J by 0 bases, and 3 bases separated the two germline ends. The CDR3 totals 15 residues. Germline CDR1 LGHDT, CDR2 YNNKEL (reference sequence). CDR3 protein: CASSQDSSGANVLTF. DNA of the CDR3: TGTGCCAGCAGCCAAGACTCCTCTGGGGCCAACGTCCTGACTTTC.

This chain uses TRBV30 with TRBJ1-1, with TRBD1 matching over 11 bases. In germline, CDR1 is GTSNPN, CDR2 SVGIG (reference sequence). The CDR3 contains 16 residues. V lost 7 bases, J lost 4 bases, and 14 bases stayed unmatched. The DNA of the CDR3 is TGTGCCTTCGCAGCTGAAACGGGACAGGGGGGCACTGAAGCTTTCTTT. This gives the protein CAFAAETGQGGTEAFF.

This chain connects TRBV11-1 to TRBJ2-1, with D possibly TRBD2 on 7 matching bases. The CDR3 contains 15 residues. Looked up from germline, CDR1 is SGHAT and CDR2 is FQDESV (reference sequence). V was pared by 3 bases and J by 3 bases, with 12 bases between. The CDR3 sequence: CASSLSGTFYNEQFF. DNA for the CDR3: TGTGCCAGCAGCTTGAGCGGGACATTCTACAATGAGCAGTTCTTC.

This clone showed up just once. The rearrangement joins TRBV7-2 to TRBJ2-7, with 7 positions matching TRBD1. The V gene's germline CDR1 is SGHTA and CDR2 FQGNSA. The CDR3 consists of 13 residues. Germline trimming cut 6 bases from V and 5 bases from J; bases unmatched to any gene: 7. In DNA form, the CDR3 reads TGTGCCAGCAGTAGACAGGGTCGTCACGAGCAGTACTTC. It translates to CASSRQGRHEQYF. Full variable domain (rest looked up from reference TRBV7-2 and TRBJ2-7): GAGVSQSPSNKVTEKGKDVELRCDPISGHTALYWYRQSLGQGLEFLIYFQGNSAPDKSGLPSDRFSAERTGGSVSTLTIQRTQQEDSAVYLCASSRQGRHEQYFGPGTRLTVT.

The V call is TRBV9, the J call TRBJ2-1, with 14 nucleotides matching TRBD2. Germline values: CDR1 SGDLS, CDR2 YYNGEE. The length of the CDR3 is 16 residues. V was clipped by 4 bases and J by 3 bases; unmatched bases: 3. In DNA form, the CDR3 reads TGTGCCAGCAGCCCTGGGACTAGCGGGAGCTACAATGAGCAGTTCTTC. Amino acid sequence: CASSPGTSGSYNEQFF. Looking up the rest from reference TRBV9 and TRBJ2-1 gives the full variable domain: DSGVTQTPKHLITATGQRVTLRCSPRSGDLSVYWYQQSLDQGLQFLIQYYNGEERAKGNILERFSAQQFPDLHSELNLSSLELGDSALYFCASSPGTSGSYNEQFFGPGTRLTVL.

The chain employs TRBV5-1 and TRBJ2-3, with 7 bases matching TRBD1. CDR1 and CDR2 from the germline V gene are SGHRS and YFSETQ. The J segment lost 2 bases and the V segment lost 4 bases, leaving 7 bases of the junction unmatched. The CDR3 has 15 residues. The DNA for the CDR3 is TGCGCCAGCAGCCGGACAGGCCCTAACACAGATACGCAGTATTTT. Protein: CASSRTGPNTDTQYF.

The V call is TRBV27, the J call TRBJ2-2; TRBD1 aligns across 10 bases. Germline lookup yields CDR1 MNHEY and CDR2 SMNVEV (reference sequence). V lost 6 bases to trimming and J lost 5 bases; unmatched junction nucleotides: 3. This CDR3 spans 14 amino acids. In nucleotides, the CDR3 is TGTGCCAGCAGGAGGACAGGGGGAACCGGGGAGCTGTTTTTT. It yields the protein CASRRTGGTGELFF.

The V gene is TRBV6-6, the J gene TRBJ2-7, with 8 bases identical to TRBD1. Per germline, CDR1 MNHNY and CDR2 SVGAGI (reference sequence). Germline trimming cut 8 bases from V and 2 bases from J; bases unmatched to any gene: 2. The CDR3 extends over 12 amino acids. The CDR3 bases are TGTGCCAGCGCGACAGGGGCCTACGAGCAGTACTTC. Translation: CASATGAYEQYF.

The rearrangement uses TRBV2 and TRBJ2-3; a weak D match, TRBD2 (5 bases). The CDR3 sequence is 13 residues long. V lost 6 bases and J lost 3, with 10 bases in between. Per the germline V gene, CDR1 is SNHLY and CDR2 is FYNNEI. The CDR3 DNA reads TGTGCCAGCAGCCTAGCAGGTACAGATACGCAGTATTTT. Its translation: CASSLAGTDTQYF.

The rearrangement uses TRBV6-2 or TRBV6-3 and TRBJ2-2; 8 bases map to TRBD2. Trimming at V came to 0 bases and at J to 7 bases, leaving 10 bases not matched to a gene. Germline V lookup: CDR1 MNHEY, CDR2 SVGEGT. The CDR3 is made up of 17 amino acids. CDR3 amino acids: CASSYSAGTSIDGELFF. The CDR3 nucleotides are TGTGCCAGCAGTTACTCTGCGGGGACTAGTATAGACGGGGAGCTGTTTTTT.

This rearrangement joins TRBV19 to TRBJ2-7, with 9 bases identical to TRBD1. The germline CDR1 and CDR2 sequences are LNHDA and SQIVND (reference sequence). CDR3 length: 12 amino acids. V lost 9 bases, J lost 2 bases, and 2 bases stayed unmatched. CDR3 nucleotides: TGTGCCAGCGGACAGGGGACCTACGAGCAGTACTTC. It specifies CASGQGTYEQYF.

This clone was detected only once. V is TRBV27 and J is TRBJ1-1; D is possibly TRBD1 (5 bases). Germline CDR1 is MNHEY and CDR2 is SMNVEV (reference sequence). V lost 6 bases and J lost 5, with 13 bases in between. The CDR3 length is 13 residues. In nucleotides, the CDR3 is TGTGCCAGCAGATCCGCGGGGGGGACTGAAGCTTTCTTT. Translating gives CASRSAGGTEAFF.

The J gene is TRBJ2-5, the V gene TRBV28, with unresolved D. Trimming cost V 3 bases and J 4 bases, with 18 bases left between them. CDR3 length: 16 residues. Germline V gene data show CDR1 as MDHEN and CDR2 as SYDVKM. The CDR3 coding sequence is TGTGCCAGCAGTTTGGGTTTGGCTAGGCCCCCAGAGACCCAGTACTTC. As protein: CASSLGLARPPETQYF.

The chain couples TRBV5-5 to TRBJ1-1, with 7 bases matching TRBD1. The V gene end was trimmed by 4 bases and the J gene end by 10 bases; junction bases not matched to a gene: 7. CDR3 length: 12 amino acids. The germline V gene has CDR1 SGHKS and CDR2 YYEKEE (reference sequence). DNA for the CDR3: TGTGCCAGCAGCGCGGACAGGCTTGGAGCTTTCTTT. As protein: CASSADRLGAFF.